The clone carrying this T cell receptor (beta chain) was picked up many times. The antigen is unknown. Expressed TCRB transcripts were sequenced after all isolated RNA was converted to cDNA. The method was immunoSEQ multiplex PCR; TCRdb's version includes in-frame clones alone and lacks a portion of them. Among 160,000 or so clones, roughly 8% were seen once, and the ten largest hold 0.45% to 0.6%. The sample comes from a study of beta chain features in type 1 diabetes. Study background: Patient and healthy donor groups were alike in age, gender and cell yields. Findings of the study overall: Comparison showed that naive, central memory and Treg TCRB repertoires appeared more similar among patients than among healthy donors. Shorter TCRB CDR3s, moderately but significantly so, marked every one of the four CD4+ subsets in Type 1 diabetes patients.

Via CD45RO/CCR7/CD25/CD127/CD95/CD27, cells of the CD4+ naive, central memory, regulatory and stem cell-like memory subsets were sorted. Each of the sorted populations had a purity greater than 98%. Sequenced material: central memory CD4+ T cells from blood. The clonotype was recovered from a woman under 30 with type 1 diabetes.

CDR3 sequence (DNA): TGTGCCATCAGTGAGTCCTCGGGGACAGGGTCCCATCAGCCCCAGCATTTT. Protein product: CAISESSGTGSHQPQHF. This rearrangement joins TRBV10-3 to TRBJ1-5; 9 bases line up with TRBD1. CDR1 is ENHRY and CDR2 is SYGVKD in the germline V gene. V lost 0 bases and J lost 5; bases outside the gene matches: 8. There are 17 residues in the CDR3.